This passage covers 2 T cell receptor beta chains from one sample sequenced in a study of vaccination and CD4 T cells after COVID-19. The antigens for these receptors are not known. Sequencing of the DNA from cultured CD4+ T cells was carried out with the Oncomine TCR Beta short-read assay. TCRdb fed the PCR reads into MiXCR, producing one record per CDR3 protein. The repertoire has about 21,000 distinct CDR3 sequences, 55% to 70% of them found once; the top ten carry around 10%. The treatment is: roughly 10-day PBMC culture with coronavirus spike peptide pools or control peptides (ViraFEST assay). Sequenced material: CD4+ T cells from blood, cultured in vitro, taken after SARS-CoV-2 vaccination. Every receptor here comes from a human donor who had recovered from COVID-19.

This clonotype was recorded a few times. The rearrangement joins TRBV7-9 to TRBJ1-2; 7 bases align to TRBD1. The ends lost 2 bases at V and 4 bases at J; junction bases unmatched: 19. The germline CDR1 and CDR2 sequences are SEHNR and FQNEAQ (reference sequence). The length of the CDR3 is 19 residues. The DNA of the CDR3 is TGTGCCAGCAGCTTAACCTCACAGGGGACCCGGAGTAGGCCCTATGGCTACACCTTC. It is translated as CASSLTSQGTRSRPYGYTF.

The chain employs TRBV25-1 and TRBJ1-2; D is possibly TRBD1 (6 bases). This CDR3 region has 12 residues. Germline values: CDR1 MGHDK, CDR2 SYGVNS. The ends were cut back, 7 bases at V and 8 bases at J, with 14 bases in the middle. The chain's CDR3 is CASTQGIYGYTF. CDR3 nucleotide sequence: TGTGCCAGCACTCAGGGGATCTACGGCTACACCTTC.